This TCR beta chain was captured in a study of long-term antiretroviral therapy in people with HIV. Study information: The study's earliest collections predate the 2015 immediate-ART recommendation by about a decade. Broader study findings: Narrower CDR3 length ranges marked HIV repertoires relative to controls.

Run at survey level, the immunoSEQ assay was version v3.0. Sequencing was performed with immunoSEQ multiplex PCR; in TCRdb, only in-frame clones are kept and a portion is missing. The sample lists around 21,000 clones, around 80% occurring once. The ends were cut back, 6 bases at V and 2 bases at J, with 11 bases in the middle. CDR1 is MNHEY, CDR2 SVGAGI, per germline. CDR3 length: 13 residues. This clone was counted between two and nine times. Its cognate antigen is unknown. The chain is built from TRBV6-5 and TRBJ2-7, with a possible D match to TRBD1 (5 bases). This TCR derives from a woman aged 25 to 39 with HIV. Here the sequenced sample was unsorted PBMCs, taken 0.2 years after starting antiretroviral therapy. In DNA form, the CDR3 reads TGTGCCAGCAGCTCGGACATGCCCTACGAGCAGTACTTC. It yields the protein CASSSDMPYEQYF.